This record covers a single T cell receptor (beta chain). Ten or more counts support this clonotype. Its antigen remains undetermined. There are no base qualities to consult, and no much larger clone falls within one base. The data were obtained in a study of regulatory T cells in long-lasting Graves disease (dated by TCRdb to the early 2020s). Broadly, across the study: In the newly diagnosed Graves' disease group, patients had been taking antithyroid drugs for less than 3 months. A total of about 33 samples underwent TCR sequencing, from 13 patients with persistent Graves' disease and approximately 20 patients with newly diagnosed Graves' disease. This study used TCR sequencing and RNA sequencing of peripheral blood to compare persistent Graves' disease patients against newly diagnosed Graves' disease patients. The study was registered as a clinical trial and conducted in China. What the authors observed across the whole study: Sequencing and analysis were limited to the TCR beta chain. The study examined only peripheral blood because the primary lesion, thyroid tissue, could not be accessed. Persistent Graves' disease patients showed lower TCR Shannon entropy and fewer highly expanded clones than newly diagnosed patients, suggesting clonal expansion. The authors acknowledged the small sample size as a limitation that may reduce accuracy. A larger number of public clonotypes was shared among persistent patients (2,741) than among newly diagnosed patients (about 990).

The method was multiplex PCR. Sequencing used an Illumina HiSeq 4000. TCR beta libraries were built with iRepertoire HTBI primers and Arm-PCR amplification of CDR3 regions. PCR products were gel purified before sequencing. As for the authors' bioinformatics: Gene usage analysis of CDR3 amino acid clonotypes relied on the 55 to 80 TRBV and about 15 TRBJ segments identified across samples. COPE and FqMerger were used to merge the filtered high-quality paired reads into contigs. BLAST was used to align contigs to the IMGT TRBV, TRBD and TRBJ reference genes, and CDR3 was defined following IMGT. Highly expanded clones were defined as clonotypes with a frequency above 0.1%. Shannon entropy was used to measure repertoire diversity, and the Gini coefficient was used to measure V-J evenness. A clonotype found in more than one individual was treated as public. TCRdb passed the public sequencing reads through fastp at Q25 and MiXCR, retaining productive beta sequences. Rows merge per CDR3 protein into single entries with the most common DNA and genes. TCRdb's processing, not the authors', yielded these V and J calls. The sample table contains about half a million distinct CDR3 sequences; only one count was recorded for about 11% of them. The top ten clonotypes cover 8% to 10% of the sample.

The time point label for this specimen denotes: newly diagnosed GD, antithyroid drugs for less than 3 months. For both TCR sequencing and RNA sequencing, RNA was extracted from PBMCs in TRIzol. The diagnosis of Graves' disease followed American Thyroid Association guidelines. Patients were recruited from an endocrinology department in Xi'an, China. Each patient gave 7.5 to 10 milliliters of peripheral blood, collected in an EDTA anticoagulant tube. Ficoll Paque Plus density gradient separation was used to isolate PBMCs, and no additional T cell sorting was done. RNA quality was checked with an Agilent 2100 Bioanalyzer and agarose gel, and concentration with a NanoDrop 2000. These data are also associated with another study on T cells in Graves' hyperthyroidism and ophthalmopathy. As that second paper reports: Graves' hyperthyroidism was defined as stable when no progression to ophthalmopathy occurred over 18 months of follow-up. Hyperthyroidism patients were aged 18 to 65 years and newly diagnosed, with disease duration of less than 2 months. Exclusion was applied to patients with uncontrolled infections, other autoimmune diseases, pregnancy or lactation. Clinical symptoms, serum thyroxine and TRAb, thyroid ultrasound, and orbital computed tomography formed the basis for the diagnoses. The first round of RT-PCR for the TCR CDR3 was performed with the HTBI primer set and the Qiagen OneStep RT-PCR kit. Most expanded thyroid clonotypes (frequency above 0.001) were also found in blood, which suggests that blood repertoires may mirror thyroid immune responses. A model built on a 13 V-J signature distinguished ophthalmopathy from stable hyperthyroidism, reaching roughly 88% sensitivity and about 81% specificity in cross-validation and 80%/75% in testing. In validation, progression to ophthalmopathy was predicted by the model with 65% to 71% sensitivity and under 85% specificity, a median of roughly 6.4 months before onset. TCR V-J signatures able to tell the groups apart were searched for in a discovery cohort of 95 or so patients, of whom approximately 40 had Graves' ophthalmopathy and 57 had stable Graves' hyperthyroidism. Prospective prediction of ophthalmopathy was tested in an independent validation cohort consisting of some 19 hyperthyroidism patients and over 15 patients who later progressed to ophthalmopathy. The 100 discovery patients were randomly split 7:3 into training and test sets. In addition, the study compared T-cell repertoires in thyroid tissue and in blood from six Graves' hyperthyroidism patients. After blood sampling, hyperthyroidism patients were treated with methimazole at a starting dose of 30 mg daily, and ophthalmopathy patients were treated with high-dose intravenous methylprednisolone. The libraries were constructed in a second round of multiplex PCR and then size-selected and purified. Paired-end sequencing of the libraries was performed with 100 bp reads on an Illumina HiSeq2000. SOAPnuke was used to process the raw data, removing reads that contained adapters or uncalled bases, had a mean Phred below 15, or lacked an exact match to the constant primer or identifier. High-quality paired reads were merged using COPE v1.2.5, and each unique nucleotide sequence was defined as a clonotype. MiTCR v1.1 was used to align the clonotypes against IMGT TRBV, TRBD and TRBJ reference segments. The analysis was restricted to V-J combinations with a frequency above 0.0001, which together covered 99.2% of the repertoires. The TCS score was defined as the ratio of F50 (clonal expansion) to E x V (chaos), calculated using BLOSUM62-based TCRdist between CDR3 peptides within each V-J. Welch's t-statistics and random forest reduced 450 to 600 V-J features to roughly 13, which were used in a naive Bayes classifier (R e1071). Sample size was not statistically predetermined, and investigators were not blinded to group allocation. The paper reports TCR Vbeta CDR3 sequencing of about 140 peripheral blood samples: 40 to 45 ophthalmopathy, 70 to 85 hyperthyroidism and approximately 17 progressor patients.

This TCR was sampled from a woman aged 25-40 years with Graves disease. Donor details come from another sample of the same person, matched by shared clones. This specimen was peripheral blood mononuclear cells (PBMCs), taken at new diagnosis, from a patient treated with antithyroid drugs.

The bases are TGTGCCAGCAGAACCGGGACAGGGGACTACAATGAGCAGTTCTTC. Its protein reads: CASRTGTGDYNEQFF. The chain links TRBV12-3 or TRBV12-4 with TRBJ2-1; 10 nucleotides in the junction match TRBD1. Counted from cysteine to phenylalanine, this CDR3 has 15 amino acids. The kept DNA is CDR3 alone, 45 bases in frame from the first base. Ends trimmed: V by 6 bases, J by 3 bases; bases unmatched to a gene: 5.